Each of the 17 T cell receptor beta chains below was sequenced from the same sample in a study of response to subunit inactivated influenza vaccine. TCRdb analysed the RT-PCR reads with MiXCR anew, one entry per CDR3 protein. In the table there are roughly 760,000 distinct CDR3 sequences, over 20% of which are singletons. The sample in question was PBMCs from blood, obtained less than 6 days after vaccination. The origin of the receptors is a man aged 50 to 60 who received an inactivated influenza vaccine.

This clonotype occurred a few times. This chain links TRBV27 with TRBJ2-7, with 7 bases that match TRBD2. This CDR3 region has 15 residues. Germline CDR1 reads MNHEY; CDR2 reads SMNVEV (reference sequence). V was pared by 5 bases and J by 5 bases, with 12 bases of the junction left unmatched. DNA for the CDR3: TGTGCCAGCAGTCTTTCTAGGGGAGGGCCTAACGAGCAGTACTTC. This gives the protein CASSLSRGGPNEQYF.

This clonotype was counted only a few times. The chain employs TRBV15 and TRBJ2-7, with TRBD2 matching over 12 bases. Germline V gene lookup returns CDR1 LNHNV and CDR2 YYDKDF (reference sequence). The CDR3 length is 15 residues. Germline trimming cut 0 bases from V and 5 bases from J; bases unmatched to any gene: 2. CDR3 sequence (DNA): TGTGCCACCAGCAGAGATAGACTAGCGGGAGACGAGCAGTACTTC. It codes for CATSRDRLAGDEQYF.

The J gene is TRBJ1-5, the V gene TRBV5-1; TRBD1 matches at 7 bases. The V gene end was trimmed by 4 bases and the J gene end by 7 bases; junction bases not matched to a gene: 11. This CDR3 is built from 15 residues. Germline V gene sequence: CDR1 SGHRS, CDR2 YFSETQ. The CDR3 DNA sequence: TGCGCCAGCAGCGTGACAGGGTCGGGAGGCCAGCCCCAGCATTTT. Its translation is CASSVTGSGGQPQHF.

The V call is TRBV9, the J call TRBJ2-7; the match to TRBD2 covers 9 bases. J lost 0 bases, V lost 3 bases, and 7 bases had no gene match. The CDR3 covers 16 residues. Germline loops: CDR1 SGDLS, CDR2 YYNGEE. CDR3 residues: CASSEGSGGVSYEQYF. The CDR3 DNA reads TGTGCCAGCAGCGAGGGTAGCGGGGGAGTCTCCTACGAGCAGTACTTC.

This rearrangement joins TRBV4-3 to TRBJ2-5; no clear D gene. Trimming left V 0 bases short and J 1 base short, with 9 bases between. Germline V CDR1 and CDR2: LGHNA, YSLEER. The CDR3 spans 15 residues. The CDR3: CASSQDLGFQETQYF. CDR3 coding DNA: TGCGCCAGCAGCCAAGATCTGGGCTTCCAAGAGACCCAGTACTTC.

The rearrangement links TRBV6-5 to TRBJ2-3; TRBD2 is a possible D gene (6 bases). Trimming cost V 2 bases and J 4 bases, with 19 bases left between them. The CDR3 is 17 residues long. The germline gives CDR1 MNHEY, CDR2 SVGAGI. The CDR3 DNA sequence: TGTGCCAGCAGTTACCGACTAGTGGGAATCGGTGCAGATACGCAGTATTTT. It is translated as CASSYRLVGIGADTQYF.

In this sample, this clonotype turned up a few times. The V and J genes are TRBV11-2 and TRBJ2-1; D is unclear. Trimming stripped 2 bases from V and 8 bases from J, with 10 bases between. The CDR3 has 13 amino acids. Per the germline V gene, CDR1 is SGHAT and CDR2 is FQNNGV. CDR3 DNA sequence: TGTGCCAGCAGCTTAACGCCGGGCGATGAGCAGTTCTTC. It is translated as CASSLTPGDEQFF.

This chain joins TRBV7-8 and TRBJ2-1; D is possibly TRBD1 (6 bases). Trimming stripped 3 bases from V and 8 bases from J, with 17 bases between. Germline V CDR1 and CDR2: SGHVS, FQNEAQ. This CDR3 contains 15 residues. The CDR3 sequence is CASSFGQPTGYEQFF. DNA for the CDR3: TGTGCCAGCAGCTTCGGACAGCCCACGGGTTATGAGCAGTTCTTC.

This clonotype has more than one count but fewer than ten. The chain couples TRBV7-8 to TRBJ2-2, with 9 bases fitting TRBD1. J gave up 4 bases and V 1 base, and 4 bases lay outside the gene matches. There are 16 residues in the CDR3. Germline V gene lookup returns CDR1 SGHVS and CDR2 FQNEAQ. The CDR3 sequence is CASSLGGQGGTGELFF. DNA of the CDR3: TGTGCCAGCAGCTTAGGGGGACAGGGAGGCACCGGGGAGCTGTTTTTT.

The table lists this clonotype with a few counts. The V call is TRBV28, the J call TRBJ2-5; D is ambiguous. Looked up from germline, CDR1 is MDHEN and CDR2 is SYDVKM. Trimming stripped 8 bases from V and 13 bases from J, with 11 bases between. CDR3 length equals 9 residues. The CDR3 here is CASGKERYF. CDR3 DNA sequence: TGTGCCAGCGGAAAAGAGAGGTACTTC.

The gene calls are TRBV7-6 and TRBJ1-1; no reliable D call. Germline loops: CDR1 SGHVS, CDR2 FNYEAQ. V shed 5 bases and J shed 5 bases, with 12 bases lying between them. The CDR3 sequence is 13 residues long. The DNA of the CDR3 is TGTGCCAGCAGCATTGAGACTAGGACTGAAGCTTTCTTT. This gives the protein CASSIETRTEAFF.

This clonotype was counted a few times. The chain links TRBV7-2 to TRBJ2-5; 7 bases match TRBD1. V was pared by 3 bases and J by 0 bases, with 4 bases of the junction left unmatched. The CDR3 covers 15 residues. The germline CDR1 and CDR2 sequences are SGHTA and FQGNSA. DNA for the CDR3: TGTGCCAGCAGCTTGAGAGGGGGCTACCAAGAGACCCAGTACTTC. As protein: CASSLRGGYQETQYF. Complete variable domain (other parts from reference TRBV7-2 and TRBJ2-5): GAGVSQSPSNKVTEKGKDVELRCDPISGHTALYWYRQSLGQGLEFLIYFQGNSAPDKSGLPSDRFSAERTGGSVSTLTIQRTQQEDSAVYLCASSLRGGYQETQYFGPGTRLLVL.

CDR3 sequence (DNA): TGTGCCAGCAGACCAGGACTAGCGCACGGGGAGCAGTACTTC. It encodes CASRPGLAHGEQYF. The genes are TRBV27 and TRBJ2-7, with 9 positions matching TRBD2. The J segment lost 7 bases and the V segment lost 6 bases, leaving 10 bases of the junction unmatched. The CDR3 runs 14 residues. Germline V gene data show CDR1 as MNHEY and CDR2 as SMNVEV (reference sequence).

This clonotype has only a few counts. This chain connects TRBV7-2 to TRBJ1-5; D not certain. This CDR3 is 14 amino acids long. Germline assignment: CDR1 SGHTA and CDR2 FQGNSA. The ends were cut back, 1 base at V and 3 bases at J, with 7 bases in the middle. CDR3 in amino acids: CASSLVSFNQPQHF. The DNA for the CDR3 is TGTGCCAGCAGCTTAGTAAGCTTCAATCAGCCCCAGCATTTT. Full variable domain (missing parts from reference TRBV7-2 and TRBJ1-5): GAGVSQSPSNKVTEKGKDVELRCDPISGHTALYWYRQSLGQGLEFLIYFQGNSAPDKSGLPSDRFSAERTGGSVSTLTIQRTQQEDSAVYLCASSLVSFNQPQHFGDGTRLSIL.

As regards this clonotype: A read error is likely, as this CDR3 ends without the conserved phenylalanine or tryptophan. The gene calls are TRBV12-3 or TRBV12-4 and TRBJ2-1; unclear D gene. This CDR3 has 12 residues. Deletions cut 5 bases from V and 6 bases from J, with 8 bases between. CDR3 sequence reads: CASSLSTNEQFS. CDR3 nucleotides: TGTGCCAGCAGTCTGAGTACCAATGAGCAGTTCTCC.

The chain has TRBV9 and TRBJ2-7; D tentatively reads TRBD1 or TRBD2 (5 bases each). Germline V CDR1 and CDR2: SGDLS, YYNGEE. V was cut by 0 bases and J by 0 bases, with 16 bases left in between. The CDR3 spans 17 residues. DNA of the CDR3: TGTGCCAGCAGCGTAGCGGGACGGCCAGAAGCCTCCTACGAGCAGTACTTC. Its protein product is CASSVAGRPEASYEQYF. Using reference TRBV9 and TRBJ2-7 for the parts outside the CDR3, the full variable domain is DSGVTQTPKHLITATGQRVTLRCSPRSGDLSVYWYQQSLDQGLQFLIQYYNGEERAKGNILERFSAQQFPDLHSELNLSSLELGDSALYFCASSVAGRPEASYEQYFGPGTRLTVT.

The chain employs TRBV5-1 and TRBJ1-4, with D uncertain. Trimming took 4 bases from V and 5 from J, leaving 12 bases between them. CDR3 size: 14 residues. The germline gives CDR1 SGHRS, CDR2 YFSETQ. CDR3 DNA sequence: TGCGCCAGCAGCCGCGACAACTACAATGAAAAACTGTTTTTT. Amino acids: CASSRDNYNEKLFF.